This entry is about one TCR beta chain. Its antigen remains unidentified. Per-base qualities were not stored, and no clone one base away is much larger. This entry belongs to a study of intratumoral heterogeneity in liver cancer. About the full investigation: Across the full approximately 14-patient cohort, most patients were male and the median age was around 62 years. To examine intratumor heterogeneity, the study integrated RNA-seq, DNA sequencing, TCR-seq and SNP array data obtained from multiple regions of hepatocellular carcinoma specimens. The full cohort included just over 70 multiregional samples from roughly 14 HCC patients, consisting of roughly 50 tumoral regions and 20 or so adjacent nontumoral regions.

What the authors observed across the whole study: According to the report, TCR sequencing confirmed the RNA-seq-based estimates of regional differences in tumor-infiltrating lymphocyte burden. Within each of the two sequenced patients, overall T cell clonality showed no significant difference between tumor regions. The authors acknowledged a relatively low patient number and under-sampled tumor-infiltrating lymphocyte representation as limitations. In each sequenced patient, significantly more unique T-cell clonal expansions were found in tumor region a than in region b.

The immunoSEQ assay was used to sequence TCR beta chain CDR3 regions from genomic DNA. Rearranged VDJ segments were amplified with primers that anneal to V and J segments. Concerning the study's data processing: The ImmunoSeq Analyzer software was used to compute clonality and richness metrics. Fisher's exact test, supplemented by a beta-binomial method for added stringency, was applied to identify differentially abundant clones between regions. The source is immuneACCESS, and TCRdb retained only in-frame sequences with V and J called. Part of the clones is not carried over; for the studies checked, unresolved V genes explain less than half of this, and the remainder is unexplained. V and J calls and clone size come straight from that table; D and trimming were deduced from the DNA. The sample table holds more than 3,000 clones, of which more than 40% were seen once. Jointly, the top ten make up around 24% of the sample.

The CDR3 contains 16 residues, cysteine and phenylalanine counted. Here the CDR3 DNA is all that survives: 48 bases in frame from base 1. V has 0 bases trimmed and J has 2 bases trimmed; junction bases matching no gene number 0. The CDR1 and CDR2 encoded by the germline V gene (reference sequence) are LNHNV and YYDKDF. Samples labelled H came from distinct, geographically separated regions of the hepatocellular carcinoma nodule. Every patient had early-stage hepatocellular carcinoma and received no therapy prior to surgical resection. Sampled areas lacked macroscopic evidence of necrosis or hemorrhage. TCR sequencing (ImmunoSeq) was performed on multiple regions from two patients. Each frozen resection tissue sample was taken at least 1 cm away from every other sample. Genomic DNA was extracted from bulk tissue using the DNeasy blood and tissue kit.

The source was tumor tissue, collected before any cancer treatment. The sequence links TRBV15 to TRBJ2-6; 8 bases in the middle match TRBD2. The receptor comes from a man between 65 and 79 years old with hepatocellular carcinoma. This receptor has the CDR3 CATSRDSGAGANVLTF. In nucleotide form, the sequence is TGTGCCACCAGCAGAGATAGCGGGGCTGGGGCCAACGTCCTGACTTTC.